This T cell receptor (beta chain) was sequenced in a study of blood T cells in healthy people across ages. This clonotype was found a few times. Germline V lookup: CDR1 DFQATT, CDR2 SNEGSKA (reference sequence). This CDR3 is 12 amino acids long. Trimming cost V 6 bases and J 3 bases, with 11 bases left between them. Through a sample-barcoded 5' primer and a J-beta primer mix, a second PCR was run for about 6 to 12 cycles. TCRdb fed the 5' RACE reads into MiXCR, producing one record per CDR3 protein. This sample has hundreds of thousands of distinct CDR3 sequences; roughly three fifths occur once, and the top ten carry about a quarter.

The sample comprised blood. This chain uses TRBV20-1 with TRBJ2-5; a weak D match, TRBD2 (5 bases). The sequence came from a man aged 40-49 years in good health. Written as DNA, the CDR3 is TGCAGTGCGCCGAGCGGCGAAGAGACCCAGTACTTC. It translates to CSAPSGEETQYF.